This paragraph covers one TCR beta chain sequence. Its antigen is not identified. This entry comes from a study of Tregs in tolerant kidney transplant recipients. Germline CDR1 SGHTA, CDR2 FQGNSA. The ends were cut back, 5 bases at V and 3 bases at J, with 11 bases in the middle. The CDR3 totals 13 residues. Related graft donors supplied nonmyeloablative bone marrow transplants, and mixed chimerism was transient. Thawed PBMCs were FACS-sorted into unstimulated CD4+CD25+CD127- regulatory T cells, CD4+CD25- non-regulatory cells, CD4 and CD8 cells. Here immunoSEQ multiplex PCR was the method, and the copy in TCRdb shows in-frame clones only, minus some. The repertoire holds roughly 86,000 clones, with over 85% as singletons. Study findings and constraints: Expanding Tregs on activated donor B cells appeared to best identify donor-specific TCRbeta clones. Biological reproducibility was not directly addressed in this study.

The V call is TRBV7-2, the J call TRBJ2-7; TRBD1 might be the D (6 bases). This clonotype was sampled from a human patient who received a combined kidney and bone marrow transplant. Some T cells may arise from the graft donor. Source: CD4+ T cells from blood (PBMCs), taken 12 months after the transplant. The CDR3 nucleotides read TGTGCCAGCAGCGAGGACAGCTACTACGAGCAGTACTTC. Protein sequence: CASSEDSYYEQYF.